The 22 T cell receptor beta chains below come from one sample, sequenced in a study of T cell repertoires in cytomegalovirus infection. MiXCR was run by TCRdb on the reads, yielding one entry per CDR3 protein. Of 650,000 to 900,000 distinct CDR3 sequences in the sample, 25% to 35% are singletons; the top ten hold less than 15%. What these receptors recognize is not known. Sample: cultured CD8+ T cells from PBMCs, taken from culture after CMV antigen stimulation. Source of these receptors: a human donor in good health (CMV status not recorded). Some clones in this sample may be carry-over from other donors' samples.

The CDR3 region has the DNA TGCGCCAGCAGCCAGAGAATTCCGGGACAGGGGACTTACAATGAGCAGTTCTTC. Encoded protein: CASSQRIPGQGTYNEQFF. The chain employs TRBV4-1 and TRBJ2-1; the match to TRBD1 covers 10 bases. Trimming at V came to 3 bases and at J to 4 bases, leaving 12 bases not matched to a gene. This CDR3 comprises 18 residues. The germline V gene encodes CDR1 MGHRA and CDR2 YSYEKL.

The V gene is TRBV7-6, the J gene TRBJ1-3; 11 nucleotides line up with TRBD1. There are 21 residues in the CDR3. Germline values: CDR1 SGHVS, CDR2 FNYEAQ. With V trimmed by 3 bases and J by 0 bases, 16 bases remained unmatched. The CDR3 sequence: CASSFLVSGQGDYHSGNTIYF. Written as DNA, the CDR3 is TGTGCCAGCAGCTTCCTTGTTTCGGGACAGGGGGACTATCACTCTGGAAACACCATATATTTT.

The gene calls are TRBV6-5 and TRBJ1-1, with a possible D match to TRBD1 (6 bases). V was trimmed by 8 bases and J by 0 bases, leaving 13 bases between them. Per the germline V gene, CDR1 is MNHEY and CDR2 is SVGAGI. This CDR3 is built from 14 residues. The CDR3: CASWWGPMNTEAFF. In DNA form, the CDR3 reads TGTGCCAGCTGGTGGGGGCCTATGAACACTGAAGCTTTCTTT.

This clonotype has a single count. DNA of the CDR3: TGTGCCAGCAGTGAATATAAAGGACTAACCGTCTCCTACAATGAGCAGTTCTTC. It specifies CASSEYKGLTVSYNEQFF. The chain couples TRBV25-1 to TRBJ2-1; TRBD2 is a possible D gene (6 bases). The CDR3 totals 18 residues. Deletions cut 0 bases from V and 0 bases from J, with 15 bases between. From germline, CDR1 is MGHDK and CDR2 SYGVNS.

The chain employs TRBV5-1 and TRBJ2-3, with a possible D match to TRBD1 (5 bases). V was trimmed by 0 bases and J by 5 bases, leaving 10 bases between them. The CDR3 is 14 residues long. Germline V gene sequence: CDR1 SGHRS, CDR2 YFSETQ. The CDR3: CASSLEQAQDTQYF. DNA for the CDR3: TGCGCCAGCAGCTTGGAACAGGCCCAAGATACGCAGTATTTT.

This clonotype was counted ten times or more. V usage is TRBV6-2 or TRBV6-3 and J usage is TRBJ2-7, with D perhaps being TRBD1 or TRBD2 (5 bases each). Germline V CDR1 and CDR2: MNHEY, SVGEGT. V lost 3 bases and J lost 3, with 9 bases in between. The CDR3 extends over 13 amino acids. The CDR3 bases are TGTGCCAGCAGTTATGGGACGCTCTACGAGCAGTACGTC. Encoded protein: CASSYGTLYEQYV.

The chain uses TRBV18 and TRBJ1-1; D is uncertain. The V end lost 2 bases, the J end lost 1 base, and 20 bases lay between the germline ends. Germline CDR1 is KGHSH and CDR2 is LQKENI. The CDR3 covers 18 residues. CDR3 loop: CASSPFEDFGYGNTEAFF. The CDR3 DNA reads TGTGCCAGCTCACCATTTGAAGACTTTGGGTACGGGAACACTGAAGCTTTCTTT.

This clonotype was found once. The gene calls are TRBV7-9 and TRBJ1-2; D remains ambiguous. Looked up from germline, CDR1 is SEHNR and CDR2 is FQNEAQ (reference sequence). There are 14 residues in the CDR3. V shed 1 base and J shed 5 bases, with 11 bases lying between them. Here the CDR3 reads CASSLVYRPYGYTF. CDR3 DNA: TGTGCCAGCAGCTTAGTTTACAGACCTTATGGCTACACCTTC.

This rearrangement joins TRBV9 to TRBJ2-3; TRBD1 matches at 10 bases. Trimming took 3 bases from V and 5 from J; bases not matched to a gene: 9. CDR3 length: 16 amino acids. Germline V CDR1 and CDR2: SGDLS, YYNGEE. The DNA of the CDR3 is TGTGCCAGCAGCGCCAGACAGGGGGCCGCGATAGATACGCAGTATTTT. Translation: CASSARQGAAIDTQYF.

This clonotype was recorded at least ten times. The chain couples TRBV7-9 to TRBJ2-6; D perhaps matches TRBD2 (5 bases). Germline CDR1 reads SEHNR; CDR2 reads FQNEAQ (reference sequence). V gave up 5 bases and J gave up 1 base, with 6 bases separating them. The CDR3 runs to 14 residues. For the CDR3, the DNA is TGTGCCAGCAGCGGAGGTTCTGGGGCCAACGTCCTGACTTTC. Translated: CASSGGSGANVLTF.

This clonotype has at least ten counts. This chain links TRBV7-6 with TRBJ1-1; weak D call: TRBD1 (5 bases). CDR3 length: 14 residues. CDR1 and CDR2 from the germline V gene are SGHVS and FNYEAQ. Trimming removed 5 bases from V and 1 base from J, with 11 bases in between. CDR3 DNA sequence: TGTGCCAGCAGCAGTGGGGGAGGGAACACTGAAGCTTTCTTT. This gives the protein CASSSGGGNTEAFF.

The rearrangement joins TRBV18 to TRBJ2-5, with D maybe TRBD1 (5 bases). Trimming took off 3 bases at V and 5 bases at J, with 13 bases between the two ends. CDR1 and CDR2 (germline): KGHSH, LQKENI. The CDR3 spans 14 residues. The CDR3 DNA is TGTGCCAGCTCACCTGCGGCAGGGCAGGAGACCCAGTACTTC. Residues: CASSPAAGQETQYF.

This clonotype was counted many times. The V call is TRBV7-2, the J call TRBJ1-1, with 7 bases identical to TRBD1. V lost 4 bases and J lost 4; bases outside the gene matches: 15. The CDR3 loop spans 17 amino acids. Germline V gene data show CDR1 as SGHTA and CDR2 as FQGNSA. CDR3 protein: CASSSNSLGRGSTEAFF. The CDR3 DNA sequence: TGTGCCAGCAGCTCAAACTCCCTCGGCAGGGGGAGCACTGAAGCTTTCTTT.

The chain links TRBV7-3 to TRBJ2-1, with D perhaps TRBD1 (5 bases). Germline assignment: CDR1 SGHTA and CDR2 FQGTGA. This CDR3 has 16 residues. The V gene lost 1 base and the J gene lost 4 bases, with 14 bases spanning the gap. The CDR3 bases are TGTGCCAGCAGCTTAAGGGGCCCTCTTTTTTACAATGAGCAGTTCTTC. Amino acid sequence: CASSLRGPLFYNEQFF.

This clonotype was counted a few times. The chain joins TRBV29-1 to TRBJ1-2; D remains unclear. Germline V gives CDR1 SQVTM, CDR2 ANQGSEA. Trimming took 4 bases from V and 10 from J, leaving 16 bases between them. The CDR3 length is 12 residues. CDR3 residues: CSVVAQDGLYTF. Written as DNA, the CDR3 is TGCAGCGTTGTTGCCCAGGACGGCCTCTACACCTTC.

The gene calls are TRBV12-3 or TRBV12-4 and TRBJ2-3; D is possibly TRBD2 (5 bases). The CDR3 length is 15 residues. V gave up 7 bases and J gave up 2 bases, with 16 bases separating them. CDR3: CASTEGPGPTDTQYF. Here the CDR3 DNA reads TGTGCCAGCACCGAGGGTCCCGGCCCCACAGATACGCAGTATTTT.

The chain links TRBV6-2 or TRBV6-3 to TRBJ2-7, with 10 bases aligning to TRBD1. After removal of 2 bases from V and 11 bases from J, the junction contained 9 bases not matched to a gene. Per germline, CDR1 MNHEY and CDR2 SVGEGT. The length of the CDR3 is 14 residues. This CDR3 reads CASSYRLTGGVEYV. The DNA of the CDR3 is TGTGCCAGCAGTTACCGCCTGACAGGGGGCGTTGAGTACGTC.

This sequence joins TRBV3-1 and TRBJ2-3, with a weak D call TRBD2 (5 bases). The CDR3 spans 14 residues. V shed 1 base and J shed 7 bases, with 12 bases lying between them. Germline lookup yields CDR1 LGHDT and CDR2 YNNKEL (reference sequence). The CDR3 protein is CASSQADRENTQYF. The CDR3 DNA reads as TGTGCCAGCAGCCAAGCCGACCGGGAAAATACGCAGTATTTT.

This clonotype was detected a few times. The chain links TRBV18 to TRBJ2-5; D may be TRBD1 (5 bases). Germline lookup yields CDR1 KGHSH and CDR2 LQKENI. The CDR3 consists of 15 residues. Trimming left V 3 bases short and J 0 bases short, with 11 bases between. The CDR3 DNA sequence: TGTGCCAGCTCACCTCCGGACACGTACCAAGAGACCCAGTACTTC. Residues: CASSPPDTYQETQYF.

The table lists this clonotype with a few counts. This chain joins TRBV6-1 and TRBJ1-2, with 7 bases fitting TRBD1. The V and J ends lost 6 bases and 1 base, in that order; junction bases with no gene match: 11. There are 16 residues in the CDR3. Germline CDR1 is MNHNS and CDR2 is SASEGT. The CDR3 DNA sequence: TGTGCCAGCAGACAAAGGGGACAGCTCGTTAACTATGGCTACACCTTC. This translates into CASRQRGQLVNYGYTF.

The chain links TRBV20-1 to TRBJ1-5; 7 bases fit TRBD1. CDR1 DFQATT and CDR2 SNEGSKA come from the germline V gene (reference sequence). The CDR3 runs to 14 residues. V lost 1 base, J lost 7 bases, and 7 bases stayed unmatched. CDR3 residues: CSARGGGGGQPQHF. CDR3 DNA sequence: TGCAGTGCTAGAGGAGGGGGCGGGGGGCAGCCCCAGCATTTT.

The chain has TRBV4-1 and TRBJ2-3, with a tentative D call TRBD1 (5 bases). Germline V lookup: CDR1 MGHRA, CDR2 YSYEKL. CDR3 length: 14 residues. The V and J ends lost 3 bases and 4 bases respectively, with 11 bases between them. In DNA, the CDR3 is TGCGCCAGCAGCCAGGACACCGTGGCAGATACGCAGTATTTT. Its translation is CASSQDTVADTQYF.